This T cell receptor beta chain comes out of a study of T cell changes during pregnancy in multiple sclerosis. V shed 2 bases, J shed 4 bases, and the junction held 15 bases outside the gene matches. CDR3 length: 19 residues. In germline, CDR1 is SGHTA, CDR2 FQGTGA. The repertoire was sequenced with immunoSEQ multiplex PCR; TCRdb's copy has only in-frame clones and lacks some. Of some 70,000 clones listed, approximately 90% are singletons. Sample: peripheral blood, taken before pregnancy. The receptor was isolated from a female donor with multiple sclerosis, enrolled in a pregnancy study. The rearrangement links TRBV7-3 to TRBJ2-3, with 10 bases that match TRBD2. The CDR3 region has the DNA TGTGCCAGCAGCTTAGAAGCGGTTTGGAGCGGGGGGGGGTCAGATACGCAGTATTTT. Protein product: CASSLEAVWSGGGSDTQYF.